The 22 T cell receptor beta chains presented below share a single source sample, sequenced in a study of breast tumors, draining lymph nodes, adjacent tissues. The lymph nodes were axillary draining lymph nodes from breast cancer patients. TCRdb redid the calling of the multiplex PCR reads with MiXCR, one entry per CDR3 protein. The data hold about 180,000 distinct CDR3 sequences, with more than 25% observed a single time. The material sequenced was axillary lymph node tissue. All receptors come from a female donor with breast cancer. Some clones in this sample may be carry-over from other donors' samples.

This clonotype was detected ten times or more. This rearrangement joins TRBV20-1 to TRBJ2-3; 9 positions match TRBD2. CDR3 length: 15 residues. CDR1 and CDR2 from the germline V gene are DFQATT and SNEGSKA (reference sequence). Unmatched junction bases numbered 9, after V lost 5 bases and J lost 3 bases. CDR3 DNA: TGCAGTGCTGAACCCAGGCGGGGGGGAACAGATACGCAGTATTTT. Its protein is CSAEPRRGGTDTQYF.

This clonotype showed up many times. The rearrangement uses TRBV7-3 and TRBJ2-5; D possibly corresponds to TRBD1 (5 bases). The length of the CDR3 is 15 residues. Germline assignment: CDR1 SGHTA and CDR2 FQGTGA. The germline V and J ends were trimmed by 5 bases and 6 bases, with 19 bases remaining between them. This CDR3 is CASSPRAGFTKTQYF. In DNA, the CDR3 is TGTGCCAGCAGCCCCAGGGCAGGGTTTACGAAGACCCAGTACTTC.

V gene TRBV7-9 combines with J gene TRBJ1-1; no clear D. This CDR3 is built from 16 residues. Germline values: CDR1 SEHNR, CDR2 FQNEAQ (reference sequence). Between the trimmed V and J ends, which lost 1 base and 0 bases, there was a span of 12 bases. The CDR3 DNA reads TGTGCCAGCAGCTTAGGCAGTTACGGCATGAACACTGAAGCTTTCTTT. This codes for CASSLGSYGMNTEAFF.

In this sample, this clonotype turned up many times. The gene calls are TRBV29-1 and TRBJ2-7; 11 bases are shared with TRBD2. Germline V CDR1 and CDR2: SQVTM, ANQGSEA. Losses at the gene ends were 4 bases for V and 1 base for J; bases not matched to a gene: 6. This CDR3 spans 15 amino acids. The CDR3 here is CSVAVGTSGSYEQYF. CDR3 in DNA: TGCAGCGTTGCAGTTGGGACTAGCGGATCCTACGAGCAGTACTTC.

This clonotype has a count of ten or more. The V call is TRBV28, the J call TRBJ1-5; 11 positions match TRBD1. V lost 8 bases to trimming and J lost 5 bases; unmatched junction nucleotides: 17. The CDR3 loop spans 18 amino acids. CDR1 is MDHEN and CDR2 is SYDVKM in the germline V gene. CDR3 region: CASLEDRGRVISDQPQHF. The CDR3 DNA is TGTGCCAGCTTAGAGGACAGGGGGCGCGTAATCTCTGATCAGCCCCAGCATTTT.

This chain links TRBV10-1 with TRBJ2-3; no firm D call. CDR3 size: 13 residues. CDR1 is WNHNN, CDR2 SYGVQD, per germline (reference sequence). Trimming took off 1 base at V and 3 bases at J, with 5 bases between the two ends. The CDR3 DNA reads TGCGCCAGCAGTGAGTTGGGGACAGATACGCAGTATTTT. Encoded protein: CASSELGTDTQYF.

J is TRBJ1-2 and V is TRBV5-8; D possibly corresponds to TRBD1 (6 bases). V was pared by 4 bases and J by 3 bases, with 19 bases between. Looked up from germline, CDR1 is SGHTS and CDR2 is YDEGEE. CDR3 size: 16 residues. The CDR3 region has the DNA TGTGCCAGCAGCCCTAACAGGGTGCCGGGGGACTATGGCTACACCTTC. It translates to CASSPNRVPGDYGYTF.

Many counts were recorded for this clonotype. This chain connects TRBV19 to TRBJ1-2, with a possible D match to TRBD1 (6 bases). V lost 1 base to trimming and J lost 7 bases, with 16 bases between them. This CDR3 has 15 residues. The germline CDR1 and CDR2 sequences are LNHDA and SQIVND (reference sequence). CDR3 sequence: CASSIAGTSKSGYTF. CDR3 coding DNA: TGTGCCAGTAGTATAGCCGGGACATCGAAGAGTGGCTACACCTTC.

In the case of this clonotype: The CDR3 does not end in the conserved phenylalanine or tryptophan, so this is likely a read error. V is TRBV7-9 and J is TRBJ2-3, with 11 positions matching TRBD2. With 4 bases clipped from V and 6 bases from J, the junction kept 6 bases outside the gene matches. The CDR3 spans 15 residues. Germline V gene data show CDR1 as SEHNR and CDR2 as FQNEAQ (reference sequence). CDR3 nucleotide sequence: TGTGCCAGCAGCTCTAGGCTAGCGGGGGGTGATACGCAGTATCTT. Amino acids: CASSSRLAGGDTQYL.

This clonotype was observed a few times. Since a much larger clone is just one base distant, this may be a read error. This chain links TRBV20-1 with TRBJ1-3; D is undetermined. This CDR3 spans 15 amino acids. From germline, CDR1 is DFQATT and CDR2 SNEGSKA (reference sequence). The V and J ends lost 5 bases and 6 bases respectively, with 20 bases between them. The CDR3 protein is CSAPGPKGPANTIYF. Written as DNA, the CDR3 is TGCAGTGCTCCCGGGCCGAAGGGCCCTGCAAACACCATATATTTT.

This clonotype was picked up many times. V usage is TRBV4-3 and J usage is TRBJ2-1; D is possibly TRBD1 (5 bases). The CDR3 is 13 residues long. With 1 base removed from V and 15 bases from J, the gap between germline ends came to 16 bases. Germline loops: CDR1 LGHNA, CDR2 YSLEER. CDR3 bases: TGCGCCAGCAGCCAAGGGTCTGACAGCCCTGCGTTCTTC. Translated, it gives CASSQGSDSPAFF.

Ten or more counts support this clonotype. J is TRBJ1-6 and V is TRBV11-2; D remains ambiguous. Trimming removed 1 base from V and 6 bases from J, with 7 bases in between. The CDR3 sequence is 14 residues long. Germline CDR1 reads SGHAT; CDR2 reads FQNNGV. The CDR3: CASSLGALNSPLHF. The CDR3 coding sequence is TGTGCCAGCAGCTTAGGAGCGCTTAATTCACCCCTCCACTTT.

CDR3 amino acids: CASSAGTGSSYTF. Written as DNA, the CDR3 is TGTGCCAGCAGTGCTGGGACAGGGTCGAGCTACACCTTC. The rearrangement links TRBV25-1 to TRBJ1-2; 9 bases fit TRBD1. Germline CDR1 MGHDK, CDR2 SYGVNS. V dropped 4 bases and J dropped 9; count of bases not matched to a gene: 6. This CDR3 has 13 residues.

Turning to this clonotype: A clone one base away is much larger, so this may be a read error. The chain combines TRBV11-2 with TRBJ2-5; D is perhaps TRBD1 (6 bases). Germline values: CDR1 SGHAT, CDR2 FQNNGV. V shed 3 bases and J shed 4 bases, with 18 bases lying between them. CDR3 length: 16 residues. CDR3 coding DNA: TGTGCCAGCAGCTTGGGGGCCAGGGCGAAGGGAGAGACCCAGTACTTC. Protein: CASSLGARAKGETQYF.

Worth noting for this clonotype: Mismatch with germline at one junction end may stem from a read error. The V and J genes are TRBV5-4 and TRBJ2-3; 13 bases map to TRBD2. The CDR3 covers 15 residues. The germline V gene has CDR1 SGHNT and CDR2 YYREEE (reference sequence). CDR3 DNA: TGTGCCAGCAGCTTGGGACTAGCGGGGGGAAATACGCAGTATTTC. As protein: CASSLGLAGGNTQYF.

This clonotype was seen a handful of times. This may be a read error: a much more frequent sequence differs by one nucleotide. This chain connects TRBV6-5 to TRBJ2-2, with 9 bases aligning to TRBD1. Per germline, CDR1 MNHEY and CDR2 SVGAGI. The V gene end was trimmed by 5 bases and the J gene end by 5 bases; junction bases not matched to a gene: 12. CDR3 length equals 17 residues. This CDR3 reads CASSPFLWDRATGELFF. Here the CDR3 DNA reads TGTGCCAGCAGTCCTTTCTTGTGGGACAGGGCTACCGGGGAGCTGTTTTTT.

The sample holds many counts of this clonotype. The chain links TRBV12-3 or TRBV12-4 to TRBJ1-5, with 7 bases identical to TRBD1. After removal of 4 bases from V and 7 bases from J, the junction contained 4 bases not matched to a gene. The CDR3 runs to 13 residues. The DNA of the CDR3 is TGTGCCAGCAGTTCGACAGGGAAGCAGCCCCAGCATTTT. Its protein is CASSSTGKQPQHF.

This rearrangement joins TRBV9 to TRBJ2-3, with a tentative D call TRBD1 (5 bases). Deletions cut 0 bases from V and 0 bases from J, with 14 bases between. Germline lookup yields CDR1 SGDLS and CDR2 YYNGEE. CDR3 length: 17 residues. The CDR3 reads CASSVGRWGPSTDTQYF. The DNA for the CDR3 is TGTGCCAGCAGCGTAGGAAGGTGGGGCCCTAGCACAGATACGCAGTATTTT.

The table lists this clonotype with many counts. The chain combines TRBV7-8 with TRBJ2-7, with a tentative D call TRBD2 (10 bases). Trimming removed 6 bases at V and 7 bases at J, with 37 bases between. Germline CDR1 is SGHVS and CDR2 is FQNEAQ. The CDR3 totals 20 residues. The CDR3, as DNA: TGTGCCAGCAGATTTTCCGGGGACAGGGCGGCTAGCGGGAGTCCGGGTGAGCAGTACTTC. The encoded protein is CASRFSGDRAASGSPGEQYF.

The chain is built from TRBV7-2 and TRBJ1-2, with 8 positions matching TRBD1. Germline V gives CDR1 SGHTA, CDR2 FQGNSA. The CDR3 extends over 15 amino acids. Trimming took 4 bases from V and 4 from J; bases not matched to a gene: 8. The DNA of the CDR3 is TGTGCCAGCAGCTCGTCCGGGACAGGCCCCTATGGCTACACCTTC. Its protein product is CASSSSGTGPYGYTF.

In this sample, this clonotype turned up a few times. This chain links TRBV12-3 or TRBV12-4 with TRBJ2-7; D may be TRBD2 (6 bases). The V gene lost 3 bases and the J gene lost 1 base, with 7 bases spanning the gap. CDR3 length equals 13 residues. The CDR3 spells CASSFAGSYEQYF. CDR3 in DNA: TGTGCCAGCAGTTTCGCGGGGTCCTACGAGCAGTACTTC.

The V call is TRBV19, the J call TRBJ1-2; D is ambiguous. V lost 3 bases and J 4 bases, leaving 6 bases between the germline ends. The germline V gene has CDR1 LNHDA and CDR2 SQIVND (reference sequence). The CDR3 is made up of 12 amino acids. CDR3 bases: TGTGCCAGTAGTATCTACAGCTATGGCTACACCTTC. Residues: CASSIYSYGYTF.